Listed below are T cell receptor beta chains from one sample, sequenced in a study of tumor-infiltrating lymphocytes in primary liver carcinoma. TCRdb used MiXCR to reprocess the multiplex PCR reads, holding one entry per CDR3 protein. The data show 330,000 or so distinct CDR3 sequences, with 65% seen just once and about 6.5% held by the top ten. The source material was peripheral blood. These TCRs come from a man in his forties with primary liver carcinoma and hepatitis B virus infection. Each CDR3 is given with its conserved first and last residue. The D gene is left open where the match is weak. Expanded clones are given a class, and other clones once, few, many or no size at all.

cdr3_nt: TGTGCCAGCAGCTTGCTACGGGGTAGTGGAAAACTGTTTTTT; cdr3_aa: CASSLLRGSGKLFF; v_call: TRBV5-6; j_call: TRBJ1-4; d_call: .; clone_size: once
cdr3_nt: TGTGCCAGCAGTCCGGGACAGGGGAACTATGGCTACACCTTC; cdr3_aa: CASSPGQGNYGYTF; v_call: TRBV12-3/TRBV12-4; j_call: TRBJ1-2; d_call: TRBD1; clone_size: many
cdr3_nt: TGTGCCAGCATCCCAGCGGGGACGTTCAATGAGCAGTTCTTC; cdr3_aa: CASIPAGTFNEQFF; v_call: TRBV6-1; j_call: TRBJ2-1; d_call: TRBD2; clone_size: many
cdr3_nt: TGTGCCGGCAGCTTGCAAGACCAGGGGGCCCAGTACTTC; cdr3_aa: CAGSLQDQGAQYF; v_call: TRBV5-5; j_call: TRBJ2-5; d_call: TRBD1; clone_size: .
cdr3_nt: TGTGCCAGCAGCATACTAGCGGGATCAGAGACCCAGTACTTC; cdr3_aa: CASSILAGSETQYF; v_call: TRBV11-2; j_call: TRBJ2-5; d_call: TRBD2; clone_size: .
cdr3_nt: TGTACCAGCAACTTAGCTCGGTCTAGCGGGATACTAAACTACGAGCAGTACTTC; cdr3_aa: CTSNLARSSGILNYEQYF; v_call: TRBV11-2; j_call: TRBJ2-7; d_call: TRBD2; clone_size: .
cdr3_nt: TGTGCCAGCGCACCGGCGGGAGGGCTCGGGGAGCTGTTTTTT; cdr3_aa: CASAPAGGLGELFF; v_call: TRBV12-3/TRBV12-4; j_call: TRBJ2-2; d_call: TRBD2; clone_size: .
cdr3_nt: TGTGACAGCAGCCTAAGGACTAGAGGGCAGACCAATGAGCAGTTCTTC; cdr3_aa: CDSSLRTRGQTNEQFF; v_call: TRBV11-2; j_call: TRBJ2-1; d_call: TRBD2; clone_size: .
cdr3_nt: TGTGCCAGCAGTTTTCTAGGCGGGAGCGAGACAGATACGCAGTATTTT; cdr3_aa: CASSFLGGSETDTQYF; v_call: TRBV6-5; j_call: TRBJ2-3; d_call: TRBD2; clone_size: many
cdr3_nt: TGTGCCAGCAGCACGACTAGCGGGAGGGCTCTGAACACCGGGGAGCTGTTTTTT; cdr3_aa: CASSTTSGRALNTGELFF; v_call: TRBV5-4; j_call: TRBJ2-2; d_call: TRBD2; clone_size: .
cdr3_nt: TGCAGCGTTGAAGATCCCCCGGGGGCCACTGAAGCTTTCTTT; cdr3_aa: CSVEDPPGATEAFF; v_call: TRBV29-1; j_call: TRBJ1-1; d_call: .; clone_size: .
cdr3_nt: TGTGCCAGCAGCCCCGGGACAGGCAGCAATCAGCCCCAGCATTTT; cdr3_aa: CASSPGTGSNQPQHF; v_call: TRBV6-1; j_call: TRBJ1-5; d_call: TRBD1; clone_size: .
cdr3_nt: TGTGTCAGCAGTTCCCAGGTGTCGTATGGCTACACCTTC; cdr3_aa: CVSSSQVSYGYTF; v_call: TRBV28; j_call: TRBJ1-2; d_call: .; clone_size: .
cdr3_nt: TGTGCCAGCAGCATAACAGGGGTTGGGAACAATGAGCAGTTCTTC; cdr3_aa: CASSITGVGNNEQFF; v_call: TRBV5-6; j_call: TRBJ2-1; d_call: TRBD1; clone_size: few
cdr3_nt: TGTGCCAGCGAACTTTTGGGACAGACGAACACTGAAGCTTTCTTT; cdr3_aa: CASELLGQTNTEAFF; v_call: TRBV5-6; j_call: TRBJ1-1; d_call: TRBD1; clone_size: .
cdr3_nt: TGTGGCAGCAGCGCGGGACAGGGGGCGATCTACGAGCATTACTTC; cdr3_aa: CGSSAGQGAIYEHYF; v_call: TRBV12-3/TRBV12-4; j_call: TRBJ2-7; d_call: TRBD1; clone_size: .
cdr3_nt: TGTGCCAGCAGCTTAGAGTTAGATTCAGGAGGAGCTTTCTTT; cdr3_aa: CASSLELDSGGAFF; v_call: TRBV7-3; j_call: TRBJ1-1; d_call: .; clone_size: .
cdr3_nt: TGCAGCGTTGAAGATCGCCTAGCGGGAGGTCCAGAGACCCAGTACTTC; cdr3_aa: CSVEDRLAGGPETQYF; v_call: TRBV29-1; j_call: TRBJ2-5; d_call: TRBD2; clone_size: many
cdr3_nt: TGTGCCACCAGCTCCCTGCAGGGGACCCAGTCGCTCTTC; cdr3_aa: CATSSLQGTQSLF; v_call: TRBV11-2; j_call: TRBJ2-1; d_call: .; clone_size: .
cdr3_nt: TGTGCCTGCAGTGGGGCAGGCCACAATCAGCCCCAGCACTTT; cdr3_aa: CACSGAGHNQPQHF; v_call: TRBV6-2/TRBV6-3; j_call: TRBJ1-5; d_call: .; clone_size: .
cdr3_nt: TGTGCCAGCTCTAAGAGTGATACGCAGTATTTT; cdr3_aa: CASSKSDTQYF; v_call: TRBV28; j_call: TRBJ2-3; d_call: .; clone_size: .
cdr3_nt: TGTGCCTGGGGGGGCCTAGGGGGCTCCTACGAGCAGTACTTC; cdr3_aa: CAWGGLGGSYEQYF; v_call: TRBV30; j_call: TRBJ2-7; d_call: .; clone_size: few
cdr3_nt: TGCGCCAGCAACCACGGGACTAGCGTGACCAACCAAGAGACCCAGTACTTC; cdr3_aa: CASNHGTSVTNQETQYF; v_call: TRBV4-3; j_call: TRBJ2-5; d_call: TRBD2; clone_size: .
cdr3_nt: TGTGCCAGTAGCGCACGACAGGGGGCGCATGGGGCCAACGTCCCGACTTTC; cdr3_aa: CASSARQGAHGANVPTF; v_call: TRBV11-1; j_call: TRBJ2-6; d_call: TRBD1; clone_size: few
cdr3_nt: TGTGCCAGCAGTTACGCGGGGGCAGAAAACACTGAAGCTTTCTTT; cdr3_aa: CASSYAGAENTEAFF; v_call: TRBV6-5; j_call: TRBJ1-1; d_call: .; clone_size: once